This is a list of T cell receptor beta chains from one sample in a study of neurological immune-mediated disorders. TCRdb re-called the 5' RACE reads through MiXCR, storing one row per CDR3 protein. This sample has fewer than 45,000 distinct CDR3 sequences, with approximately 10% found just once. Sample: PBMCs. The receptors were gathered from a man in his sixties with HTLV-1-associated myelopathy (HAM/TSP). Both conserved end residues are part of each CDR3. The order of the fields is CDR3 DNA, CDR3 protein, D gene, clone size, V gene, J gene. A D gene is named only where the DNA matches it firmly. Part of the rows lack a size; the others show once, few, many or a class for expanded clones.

CDR3nt: TGCGCCAGCAGCCAACCCCGGGACAGGGGCTACGAGCAGTACTTC; CDR3aa: CASSQPRDRGYEQYF; d_gene: TRBD1; abundance: many; v_gene: TRBV4-1; j_gene: TRBJ2-7
CDR3nt: TGCAGTGCTGGGACAGGAAAGACCCAGTACTTC; CDR3aa: CSAGTGKTQYF; d_gene: TRBD1; abundance: NA; v_gene: TRBV20-1; j_gene: TRBJ2-5
CDR3nt: TGCGCCAGCAGCTTGGGGGCTAGCGGGAGCACAGATACGCAGTATTTT; CDR3aa: CASSLGASGSTDTQYF; d_gene: TRBD2; abundance: many; v_gene: TRBV5-1; j_gene: TRBJ2-3
CDR3nt: TGCGCCAGCAGCCCCCCGGGAAGCACAGATACGCAGTATTTT; CDR3aa: CASSPPGSTDTQYF; d_gene: NA; abundance: many; v_gene: TRBV4-1; j_gene: TRBJ2-3
CDR3nt: TGCAGTGCTTCCCCCGCTAGCGGGAGCCCCTACGAGCAGTACTTC; CDR3aa: CSASPASGSPYEQYF; d_gene: TRBD2; abundance: many; v_gene: TRBV20-1; j_gene: TRBJ2-7
CDR3nt: TGTGCCAGCAGCTTGAAGGGAACGCTGGGTCAGTACGAGCAGTACTTC; CDR3aa: CASSLKGTLGQYEQYF; d_gene: NA; abundance: many; v_gene: TRBV5-6; j_gene: TRBJ2-7
CDR3nt: TGCGCCAGCAGGACGGAGGGGGTAAGCTACAATGAGCAGTTCTTC; CDR3aa: CASRTEGVSYNEQFF; d_gene: NA; abundance: many; v_gene: TRBV5-1; j_gene: TRBJ2-1
CDR3nt: TGTGCCAGCAGCCTAATACAGGGGACCTACGAGCAGTACTTC; CDR3aa: CASSLIQGTYEQYF; d_gene: TRBD1; abundance: many; v_gene: TRBV6-2/TRBV6-3; j_gene: TRBJ2-7
CDR3nt: TGTGCCAGCAGTTTTGGCAGGGAATTGGGAACTGAAGCTTTCTTT; CDR3aa: CASSFGRELGTEAFF; d_gene: NA; abundance: many; v_gene: TRBV12-3/TRBV12-4; j_gene: TRBJ1-1
CDR3nt: TGTGCCAGCAGCTCGACACAGGGGGCGACGAACACCGGGGAGCTGTTTTTT; CDR3aa: CASSSTQGATNTGELFF; d_gene: TRBD1; abundance: medium-sized; v_gene: TRBV7-9; j_gene: TRBJ2-2
CDR3nt: TGCGCCAGCAGCTTGAACGACCGCACAGATACGCAGTATTTT; CDR3aa: CASSLNDRTDTQYF; d_gene: NA; abundance: many; v_gene: TRBV5-1; j_gene: TRBJ2-3
CDR3nt: TGCGCCAGCAGCCAAGATGACGGGGTAGGGAATCAGCCCCAGCATTTT; CDR3aa: CASSQDDGVGNQPQHF; d_gene: NA; abundance: many; v_gene: TRBV4-1; j_gene: TRBJ1-5
CDR3nt: TGTGCCAGCAGCGTAGACGGAAGCAATCAGCCCCAGCATTTT; CDR3aa: CASSVDGSNQPQHF; d_gene: NA; abundance: many; v_gene: TRBV9; j_gene: TRBJ1-5
CDR3nt: TGCAGTGCTAGAGATGTCAGGGGGGACTATGGCTACACCTTC; CDR3aa: CSARDVRGDYGYTF; d_gene: TRBD1; abundance: few; v_gene: TRBV20-1; j_gene: TRBJ1-2
CDR3nt: TGCAGTGCTAGAGAGACAGGGTCTACTAACTATGGCTACACCTTC; CDR3aa: CSARETGSTNYGYTF; d_gene: TRBD1; abundance: many; v_gene: TRBV20-1; j_gene: TRBJ1-2
CDR3nt: TGCAGCGGGGGAGCGGCAATTAACAATGAGCAGTTCTTC; CDR3aa: CSGGAAINNEQFF; d_gene: NA; abundance: many; v_gene: TRBV29-1; j_gene: TRBJ2-1
CDR3nt: TGCAATGCTAGAGAGGAAGACACTGAAGCTTTCTTT; CDR3aa: CNAREEDTEAFF; d_gene: NA; abundance: NA; v_gene: TRBV20-1; j_gene: TRBJ1-1
CDR3nt: TGTGCCAGCAGTTACAGGGGGGGGGCGCTCGGGGCCAACGTCCTGACTTTC; CDR3aa: CASSYRGGALGANVLTF; d_gene: NA; abundance: many; v_gene: TRBV6-6; j_gene: TRBJ2-6
CDR3nt: TGTGCCAGCAGCCGGGACAGGGGAGGTCAGCCCCAGCATTTT; CDR3aa: CASSRDRGGQPQHF; d_gene: TRBD1; abundance: many; v_gene: TRBV5-6; j_gene: TRBJ1-5
CDR3nt: TGTGCCAGCAGGGGAACAGGCGTAGGCTACACCTTC; CDR3aa: CASRGTGVGYTF; d_gene: NA; abundance: few; v_gene: TRBV14; j_gene: TRBJ1-2
CDR3nt: TGTGCCAGCAGCTTAGGGCAACTAGCGGGAGGAAACAATGAGCAGTTCTTC; CDR3aa: CASSLGQLAGGNNEQFF; d_gene: TRBD2; abundance: many; v_gene: TRBV7-8; j_gene: TRBJ2-1
CDR3nt: TGCGCCAGCAGAACTCTGGGTCGGACTGAAGCTTTCTTT; CDR3aa: CASRTLGRTEAFF; d_gene: NA; abundance: many; v_gene: TRBV5-1; j_gene: TRBJ1-1
CDR3nt: TGTGCCACCAGCAGAGATCCTGGACTAGCGGGATGGGAGCAGTACTTC; CDR3aa: CATSRDPGLAGWEQYF; d_gene: TRBD2; abundance: many; v_gene: TRBV15; j_gene: TRBJ2-7
CDR3nt: TGCAGTGCCCTAACGGGACAGGGATACCAAGAGACCCAGTACTTC; CDR3aa: CSALTGQGYQETQYF; d_gene: TRBD1; abundance: many; v_gene: TRBV20-1; j_gene: TRBJ2-5
CDR3nt: TGTGCCAGCAGTTTTGGGGGAGCAGATACGCAGTATTTT; CDR3aa: CASSFGGADTQYF; d_gene: NA; abundance: many; v_gene: TRBV12-3/TRBV12-4; j_gene: TRBJ2-3
CDR3nt: TGTGCCAGCAGGGGTCGGGGGAGGGACTCCTACAATGAGCAGTTCTTC; CDR3aa: CASRGRGRDSYNEQFF; d_gene: TRBD2; abundance: medium-sized; v_gene: TRBV6-5; j_gene: TRBJ2-1
CDR3nt: TGTGCCAGCAGCGTAGCGACGGGGGGAACCTACGAGCAGTACTTC; CDR3aa: CASSVATGGTYEQYF; d_gene: TRBD2; abundance: medium-sized; v_gene: TRBV9; j_gene: TRBJ2-7
CDR3nt: TGTGCCAGCAGTTTCGACCCTCCGAACACCGGGGAGCTGTTTTTT; CDR3aa: CASSFDPPNTGELFF; d_gene: NA; abundance: few; v_gene: TRBV6-5; j_gene: TRBJ2-2
CDR3nt: TGTGCCTGGAGCTGGACAGGCTCTTACGAGCAGTACTTC; CDR3aa: CAWSWTGSYEQYF; d_gene: TRBD1; abundance: NA; v_gene: TRBV30; j_gene: TRBJ2-7
CDR3nt: TGCGCCAGCAGCTACGACGGGACAGGGGAAGAGACCCAGTACTTC; CDR3aa: CASSYDGTGEETQYF; d_gene: TRBD1; abundance: many; v_gene: TRBV5-1; j_gene: TRBJ2-5